This T cell receptor (beta chain) was profiled in a study of lymphopenia after photon versus proton radiotherapy. Study-wide results and limits: Photon-treated patients lost naive T cells and TCR diversity; proton-treated stayed stable. Larger post-nadir TCR diversity loss correlated inversely with survival in deceased patients.

The assay was immunoSEQ multiplex PCR, and TCRdb's table has in-frame clones only and misses some. The sample has about 14,000 clones, approximately 83% seen once. Remarks on this clone: The antigen remains undetermined.

Trimming stripped 4 bases from V and 0 bases from J, with 21 bases between. The CDR3 is 17 amino acids. CDR1 is GTSNPN and CDR2 is SVGIG in the germline V gene (reference sequence). The chain employs TRBV30 and TRBJ1-1; D ambiguous. The material was peripheral blood, obtained from a patient treated with photon-based radiotherapy. The receptor comes from a middle-aged man with gastric cancer. The CDR3 loop is CAWNLVPRPGLNTEAFF. CDR3 in DNA: TGTGCCTGGAATCTTGTCCCTCGGCCGGGGTTGAACACTGAAGCTTTCTTT.